What follows are 22 T cell receptor beta chains derived from one specimen sequenced in a study of CD8+ T cells in alopecia areata. Isolated RNA was reverse transcribed into cDNA used as the sequencing template. Clones were sequenced by immunoSEQ multiplex PCR, and TCRdb holds only the in-frame ones, with some missing. The sample includes around 300,000 clones, 60% of them seen just once. Treatment given: oral pan-JAK inhibitor, 5-10 mg twice daily. The sample here was CD4+ T cells sorted from blood, taken between weeks 51 and 54, from a patient treated with tofacitinib. The receptors stem from a human donor with alopecia areata.

As to this clone: Additional DNA sequences in this sample encode the identical CDR3. The V and J genes are TRBV30 and TRBJ1-5, with D possibly being TRBD1 (6 bases). Per germline, CDR1 GTSNPN and CDR2 SVGIG (reference sequence). This CDR3 spans 14 amino acids. The ends were cut back, 0 bases at V and 4 bases at J, with 10 bases in the middle. CDR3 bases: TGTGCCTGGAGTGTAGGAGGGGGAAATCAGCCCCAGCATTTT. The encoded protein is CAWSVGGGNQPQHF.

A few counts support this clone. J is TRBJ2-2 and V is TRBV15; perhaps D is TRBD1 or TRBD2 (5 bases each). The CDR3 is made up of 16 amino acids. Germline V gene sequence: CDR1 LNHNV, CDR2 YYDKDF (reference sequence). V lost 3 bases and J 4 bases, leaving 15 bases between the germline ends. DNA of the CDR3: TGTGCCACCAGCAGGGAGAGGGGAGCGGTCACCGGGGAGCTGTTTTTT. It specifies CATSRERGAVTGELFF.

The chain recombines TRBV30 with TRBJ1-1; TRBD1 might be the D (6 bases). V was clipped by 7 bases and J by 7 bases, with 16 bases between them. This CDR3 region has 12 residues. Germline CDR1 is GTSNPN and CDR2 is SVGIG (reference sequence). CDR3 DNA: TGTGCCTCCGATGGGGGCGGTTATGAAGCTTTCTTT. Its translation is CASDGGGYEAFF.

The chain carries TRBV30 and TRBJ1-1, with D possibly being TRBD1 (6 bases). The CDR3 contains 10 residues. The germline V and J ends were trimmed by 5 bases and 10 bases, with 11 bases remaining between them. From germline, CDR1 is GTSNPN and CDR2 SVGIG (reference sequence). Written as DNA, the CDR3 is TGTGCCTGGTCCTTGGGGGCAGCTTTCTTT. Protein product: CAWSLGAAFF.

J is TRBJ2-2 and V is TRBV5-1; D is possibly TRBD1 (6 bases). CDR1 and CDR2 from the germline V gene are SGHRS and YFSETQ. The CDR3 has 14 residues. The V end lost 7 bases, the J end lost 0 bases, and 10 bases lay between the germline ends. CDR3 amino acids: CASRTGSNTGELFF. The CDR3 region has the DNA TGCGCCAGCCGAACAGGGTCGAACACCGGGGAGCTGTTTTTT.

The chain joins TRBV5-1 to TRBJ2-5; D might be TRBD1 (5 bases). This CDR3 has 14 amino acids. Germline CDR1 reads SGHRS; CDR2 reads YFSETQ. Trimming removed 2 bases at V and 2 bases at J, with 10 bases between. The CDR3 loop is CASSLQGQQETQYF. CDR3 DNA: TGCGCCAGCAGCTTACAAGGACAACAAGAGACCCAGTACTTC.

Concerning this clone itself: This CDR3 is also generated by other DNA sequences in the sample. This rearrangement joins TRBV29-1 to TRBJ2-7, with 9 bases lining up with TRBD1. CDR3 length: 12 amino acids. Unmatched junction bases numbered 1, after V lost 4 bases and J lost 3 bases. The germline CDR1 and CDR2 sequences are SQVTM and ANQGSEA. Here the CDR3 DNA reads TGCAGCGTTGCGGGACAGGGCTACGAGCAGTACTTC. Its protein product is CSVAGQGYEQYF.

The V call is TRBV7-2, the J call TRBJ2-3; D is perhaps TRBD2 (7 bases). With 5 bases removed from V and 10 bases from J, the gap between germline ends came to 10 bases. CDR1 SGHTA and CDR2 FQGNSA come from the germline V gene. The CDR3 sequence is 11 residues long. CDR3 nucleotide sequence: TGTGCCAGCAGCGGCGGGGGCCCGCAGTATTTT. It encodes CASSGGGPQYF.

As for this clone: Different DNA sequences within this sample yield the same CDR3. The V gene is TRBV7-2, the J gene TRBJ1-1; D not resolved. With 3 bases removed from V and 3 bases from J, the gap between germline ends came to 8 bases. The CDR3 is made up of 13 amino acids. Germline V gene lookup returns CDR1 SGHTA and CDR2 FQGNSA. The CDR3 nucleotides are TGTGCCAGCAGCTTGATCGGTGACACTGAAGCTTTCTTT. Amino acid sequence: CASSLIGDTEAFF.

This chain uses TRBV13 with TRBJ2-6; D gene ambiguous. CDR1 is PRHDT and CDR2 is FYEKMQ in the germline V gene (reference sequence). V was cut by 6 bases and J by 0 bases, with 12 bases left in between. This CDR3 comprises 16 residues. CDR3 bases: TGTGCCAGCAGTATCACGGAAGGCTCTGGGGCCAACGTCCTGACTTTC. Residues: CASSITEGSGANVLTF.

The chain is built from TRBV7-9 and TRBJ2-2; D possibly corresponds to TRBD1 (5 bases). The CDR3 spans 14 residues. Trimming cost V 6 bases and J 5 bases, with 13 bases left between them. The germline V gene has CDR1 SEHNR and CDR2 FQNEAQ (reference sequence). This CDR3 is CASSVKGITGELFF. The DNA for the CDR3 is TGTGCCAGCAGTGTCAAGGGGATTACCGGGGAGCTGTTTTTT.

The rearrangement links TRBV19 to TRBJ2-5; D is unclear. Germline CDR1 and CDR2: LNHDA and SQIVND (reference sequence). The CDR3 has 10 amino acids. Trimming took 11 bases from V and 2 from J, leaving 6 bases between them. The CDR3 is CAVGQETQYF. The CDR3 DNA reads TGTGCCGTGGGGCAAGAGACCCAGTACTTC.

The chain carries TRBV30 and TRBJ1-4, with 7 bases that match TRBD1. With 4 bases clipped from V and 9 bases from J, the junction kept 5 bases outside the gene matches. Germline-derived CDR1 and CDR2 are GTSNPN and SVGIG (reference sequence). This CDR3 has 12 amino acids. As DNA, the CDR3 is TGTGCCTGGAAAAGACAGGGCCAAAAACTGTTTTTT. Encoded protein: CAWKRQGQKLFF.

The genes are TRBV30 and TRBJ2-5; D is uncertain. V was trimmed by 2 bases and J by 5 bases, leaving 12 bases between them. Germline loops: CDR1 GTSNPN, CDR2 SVGIG (reference sequence). CDR3 length: 13 residues. CDR3 nucleotide sequence: TGTGCCTGGAGTTTTGGGCCATGGGAGACCCAGTACTTC. Its translation is CAWSFGPWETQYF.

Only a few counts were recorded for this clone. The gene calls are TRBV18 and TRBJ2-3; D is tentatively TRBD1 or TRBD2 (5 bases each). CDR1 KGHSH and CDR2 LQKENI come from the germline V gene. The CDR3 is made up of 15 amino acids. Trimming pared 3 bases from V and 6 bases from J, leaving 16 bases between. The CDR3 sequence is CASSPWDEGDDTQYF. The CDR3 DNA follows: TGTGCCAGCTCACCCTGGGACGAAGGAGACGATACGCAGTATTTT.

This sequence joins TRBV29-1 and TRBJ1-2; 8 nucleotides line up with TRBD1. V was clipped by 6 bases and J by 7 bases; unmatched bases: 10. The CDR3 runs 13 residues. The germline V gene has CDR1 SQVTM and CDR2 ANQGSEA. The CDR3 coding sequence is TGCAGCGTGGGGGGACAGGCGGATATTGGCTACACCTTC. This sequence encodes CSVGGQADIGYTF.

This chain links TRBV7-8 with TRBJ1-2; no definite D call. Germline V lookup: CDR1 SGHVS, CDR2 FQNEAQ. Trimming cost V 6 bases and J 2 bases, with 10 bases left between them. The CDR3 covers 13 residues. The CDR3 nucleotides are TGTGCCAGCAGTATCTTGCCCAACTATGGCTACACCTTC. It translates to CASSILPNYGYTF.

This rearrangement joins TRBV30 to TRBJ2-1; the D is unclear. The V end lost 5 bases, the J end lost 9 bases, and 11 bases lay between the germline ends. Germline CDR1 is GTSNPN and CDR2 is SVGIG (reference sequence). This CDR3 contains 11 residues. The CDR3 loop is CAWGRISEQFF. The CDR3 bases are TGTGCCTGGGGTAGAATCAGTGAGCAGTTCTTC.

V usage is TRBV2 and J usage is TRBJ1-3, with D uncertain. Germline V gene lookup returns CDR1 SNHLY and CDR2 FYNNEI. The germline V and J ends were trimmed by 10 bases and 8 bases, with 15 bases remaining between them. This CDR3 region has 12 residues. CDR3 region: CATGFTAHTIYF. The CDR3 DNA reads TGTGCCACCGGCTTCACAGCCCACACCATATATTTT.

Of note for this clone: Different DNA sequences within this sample yield the same CDR3. The V call is TRBV30, the J call TRBJ2-3; perhaps TRBD2 as D (6 bases). The CDR3 spans 14 residues. Germline CDR1 is GTSNPN and CDR2 is SVGIG (reference sequence). Trimming cost V 2 bases and J 1 base, with 10 bases left between them. CDR3 in amino acids: CAWSRGGGTDTQYF. CDR3 coding DNA: TGTGCCTGGAGTCGAGGCGGGGGCACAGATACGCAGTATTTT.

The chain is built from TRBV29-1 and TRBJ1-2; D gene uncertain. Trimming removed 5 bases from V and 4 bases from J, with 11 bases in between. Per the germline V gene, CDR1 is SQVTM and CDR2 is ANQGSEA. The CDR3 runs to 12 residues. The CDR3 protein is CSVTSPTYGYTF. As DNA, the CDR3 is TGCAGCGTTACCAGTCCCACCTATGGCTACACCTTC.

This clone showed up just a few times. The rearrangement joins TRBV5-1 to TRBJ1-1; possible D gene TRBD1, 5 bases. The CDR3 totals 13 residues. Trimming removed 3 bases at V and 3 bases at J, with 9 bases between. Germline assignment: CDR1 SGHRS and CDR2 YFSETQ. Written as DNA, the CDR3 is TGCGCCAGCAGCTCCGCAGGGTACACTGAAGCTTTCTTT. Translation: CASSSAGYTEAFF.